Below are 21 T cell receptor beta chains sequenced from a single sample in a study of monozygotic twins with inflammatory bowel disease. TCRdb re-called the 5' RACE reads; one entry per CDR3 protein, DNA not given. This sample's table has around 410,000 distinct CDR3 sequences. Sequencing was performed on blood. These receptors were collected from a human donor with ulcerative colitis or Crohn's disease, or a healthy co-twin of an affected twin (not recorded which).

This chain uses TRBV5-1 with TRBJ1-1. The CDR3 sequence is 16 residues long. Germline values: CDR1 SGHRS, CDR2 YFSETQ. CDR3 sequence reads: CASSERTAGPPGKAFF. Supplemented by reference TRBV5-1 and TRBJ1-1, the full variable domain reads KAGVTQTPRYLIKTRGQQVTLSCSPISGHRSVSWYQQTPGQGLQFLFEYFSETQRNKGNFPGRFSGRQFSNSRSEMNVSTLELGDSALYLCASSERTAGPPGKAFFGQGTRLTVV.

The gene calls are TRBV3-1 and TRBJ2-1; no DNA is available, so the TRBD2 call from TCRdb remains unchecked. CDR1 and CDR2 from the germline V gene are LGHDT and YNNKEL (reference sequence). The CDR3 contains 15 residues. The CDR3 spells CASSQDPLAVDEQFF.

V is TRBV7-2 and J is TRBJ1-1. The CDR3 consists of 15 residues. Germline V gene sequence: CDR1 SGHTA, CDR2 FQGNSA. The CDR3 loop is CASSHSGPMNTEAFF.

The chain is built from TRBV4-3 and TRBJ2-7; without DNA, the TCRdb call of TRBD1 cannot be checked. CDR3 length equals 14 residues. Germline CDR1 is LGHNA and CDR2 is YSLEER. This chain's CDR3 is CASSQATGGYEQYF.

The chain has TRBV20-1 and TRBJ2-1; with no DNA, the TCRdb D assignment of TRBD1 cannot be verified. CDR1 and CDR2 from the germline V gene are DFQATT and SNEGSKA (reference sequence). The CDR3 has 17 residues. The CDR3 loop reads CSARTWGGDRGYNEQFF.

The chain uses TRBV12-3 or TRBV12-4 and TRBJ1-5. This CDR3 spans 13 amino acids. CDR3 region: CASRQNSDQPQHF.

V and J are TRBV6-5 and TRBJ2-4. Germline CDR1 MNHEY, CDR2 SVGAGI. The CDR3 has 16 residues. CDR3: CASSYRVLAGKNIQYF.

This sequence joins TRBV2 and TRBJ1-1. The CDR3 extends over 13 amino acids. Germline V gene data show CDR1 as SNHLY and CDR2 as FYNNEI. This CDR3 reads CASRQTENTEAFF.

The rearrangement uses TRBV27 and TRBJ2-4; checking the TCRdb D call of TRBD1 is not possible without DNA. CDR1 MNHEY and CDR2 SMNVEV come from the germline V gene (reference sequence). The CDR3 is made up of 16 amino acids. CDR3 sequence: CASRPTGVLAKNIQYF.

The chain recombines TRBV20-1 with TRBJ2-1; TCRdb's assignment of TRBD2 cannot be checked, as there is no DNA. Germline V gene data show CDR1 as DFQATT and CDR2 as SNEGSKA (reference sequence). There are 16 residues in the CDR3. The CDR3 is CSARDQGRAPRNEQFF.

V and J are TRBV6-5 and TRBJ2-6. The CDR3 loop spans 15 amino acids. Germline CDR1 and CDR2: MNHEY and SVGAGI. The CDR3 sequence: CASSYSPSGANVLTF.

CDR3 residues: CASSDSLESNYEQYF. This chain uses TRBV7-8 with TRBJ2-7; TCRdb outputs TRBD1, but without DNA this stays unchecked. The CDR3 sequence is 15 residues long. Germline loops: CDR1 SGHVS, CDR2 FQNEAQ.

The chain uses TRBV18 and TRBJ2-2; the TCRdb D gene call, TRBD1, has no DNA to confirm it. Germline V gene lookup returns CDR1 KGHSH and CDR2 LQKENI. CDR3 length: 18 amino acids. CDR3 protein: CASSPRVGAGPNTGELFF.

The chain combines TRBV11-2 with TRBJ2-3; there is no DNA to check the TCRdb D call of TRBD1. CDR1 and CDR2 from the germline V gene are SGHAT and FQNNGV. The CDR3 runs to 16 residues. The CDR3 loop is CASSSQGGAATDTQYF.

This chain links TRBV6-2 or TRBV6-3 with TRBJ2-7; TCRdb reports TRBD1, a call that lacks DNA to check it against. Germline V gene sequence: CDR1 MNHEY, CDR2 SVGEGT. CDR3 size: 16 residues. CDR3: CASSPQGSYSSYEQYF.

V usage is TRBV19 and J usage is TRBJ2-1; TCRdb's D call of TRBD1 is untestable without DNA. CDR1 and CDR2 from the germline V gene are LNHDA and SQIVND (reference sequence). This CDR3 has 15 amino acids. The CDR3: CASSTGTGRVDEQFF.

The rearrangement links TRBV24-1 to TRBJ1-6. Germline V CDR1 and CDR2: KGHDR, SFDVKD. This CDR3 region has 11 residues. CDR3 loop: CATRQNSPLHF.

The chain combines TRBV27 with TRBJ2-1. Germline CDR1 is MNHEY and CDR2 is SMNVEV (reference sequence). The CDR3 is 15 amino acids. CDR3 residues: CASSSRVGYNNEQFF.

The chain couples TRBV6-1 to TRBJ1-6; TCRdb calls TRBD1, which cannot be checked without DNA. The V gene's germline CDR1 is MNHNS and CDR2 SASEGT. The CDR3 extends over 16 amino acids. CDR3 protein: CASSAGHPTGGSPLHF.

This chain links TRBV27 with TRBJ1-2; TCRdb's D call of TRBD1 is untestable without DNA. The CDR3 length is 15 residues. Germline CDR1 reads MNHEY; CDR2 reads SMNVEV (reference sequence). CDR3 residues: CASSLYPGSGYGYTF.

V is TRBV6-6 and J is TRBJ2-3; TCRdb designates TRBD2, a call that cannot be tested without DNA. In germline, CDR1 is MNHNY, CDR2 SVGAGI (reference sequence). The CDR3 spans 14 residues. CDR3 residues: CASSYPGLRDTQYF.